Listed below are T cell receptor beta chains from one sample, sequenced in a study of cytomegalovirus exposure and HLA in healthy donors. Libraries were prepared by immunoSEQ multiplex PCR; TCRdb keeps only in-frame clonotypes and omits some of them. Its clone listing holds 110,000 to 150,000 clones. The sample consisted of PBMCs. These receptors came from a male donor in good health and CMV-seronegative. Each CDR3 is given with its conserved first and last residue. The order of the fields is V gene, D gene, J gene, CDR3 DNA, CDR3 protein. The D gene is left open where the match is weak.

V gene: TRBV7-3; D gene: -; J gene: TRBJ2-3; CDR3 DNA: TGTGCCAGCAGCGTCGGCACAGATACGCAGTATTTT; CDR3 protein: CASSVGTDTQYF
V gene: TRBV9; D gene: TRBD1; J gene: TRBJ2-7; CDR3 DNA: TGTGCCAGCAGCGGGACAGGCCGGGAGCAGTACTTC; CDR3 protein: CASSGTGREQYF
V gene: TRBV27; D gene: TRBD1; J gene: TRBJ2-7; CDR3 DNA: TGTGCCAGCAGTTTAGACCCCCTCCGGGGACAGCGATACGAGCAGTACTTC; CDR3 protein: CASSLDPLRGQRYEQYF
V gene: TRBV7-7; D gene: TRBD2; J gene: TRBJ2-3; CDR3 DNA: TGTGCCAGCAGCTCCCTAGCGGGGGGCACAGATACGCAGTATTTT; CDR3 protein: CASSSLAGGTDTQYF
V gene: TRBV4-2; D gene: -; J gene: TRBJ2-7; CDR3 DNA: TGTGCCAGCAGCCAAGAGGGGCCGATGGCCTACGAGCAGTACTTC; CDR3 protein: CASSQEGPMAYEQYF
V gene: TRBV6-5; D gene: TRBD2; J gene: TRBJ2-1; CDR3 DNA: TGTGCCAGCAGACCGCTAGCGGGAGATGACAATGAGCAGTTCTTC; CDR3 protein: CASRPLAGDDNEQFF
V gene: TRBV29-1; D gene: -; J gene: TRBJ1-1; CDR3 DNA: TGCAGCGTTGTAAACACTGAAGCTTTCTTT; CDR3 protein: CSVVNTEAFF
V gene: TRBV16; D gene: -; J gene: TRBJ1-3; CDR3 DNA: TGTGCCAGCAGCCGCGAGGGAAGCTCTGGAAACACCATATATTTT; CDR3 protein: CASSREGSSGNTIYF
V gene: TRBV7-9; D gene: TRBD1; J gene: TRBJ2-7; CDR3 DNA: TGTGCCAGCAGCTTAGGGTGGGTGGGACAGGATTCCTTCTACGAGCAGTACTTC; CDR3 protein: CASSLGWVGQDSFYEQYF
V gene: TRBV19; D gene: -; J gene: TRBJ1-5; CDR3 DNA: TGTGCCAGTAGTATAGGTGGCAGGTCACAGCCCCAGCATTTT; CDR3 protein: CASSIGGRSQPQHF
V gene: TRBV19; D gene: TRBD2; J gene: TRBJ2-2; CDR3 DNA: TGTGCCAGTAGTATCATCCCTAGCGGGACGGGAGGGGAGCTGTTTTTT; CDR3 protein: CASSIIPSGTGGELFF
V gene: TRBV2; D gene: -; J gene: TRBJ2-5; CDR3 DNA: TGTGCCAGCAGTGAAGTCCGGACAGACCAAGAGACCCAGTACTTC; CDR3 protein: CASSEVRTDQETQYF